This paragraph covers one TCR beta chain sequence. This specimen comes from a study of blood T cell repertoires in COVID-19. As for the study in general: Donors in the United States, Italy and Spain gave samples during acute or convalescent COVID-19. Sources were T cells, B-cell-depleted T cells, or PBMCs; the material itself was cDNA or gDNA.

The V gene lost 5 bases and the J gene lost 0 bases, with 10 bases spanning the gap. The CDR3 loop spans 14 amino acids. Germline values: CDR1 MGHRA, CDR2 YSYEKL. In the authors' workflow: Reference gene primers were amplified, and this amplification served to estimate nucleated cell counts. Assay: immunoSEQ multiplex PCR; the TCRdb copy retains only in-frame clones and omits some. V, J and clone size are taken as reported in that table, and D and trimming were inferred from the DNA itself. Among about 160,000 clones listed, 60% to 85% were seen once. Source material: peripheral blood. This TCR was sampled from a man aged 55 to 69 with acute or convalescent COVID-19. The rearrangement links TRBV4-1 to TRBJ1-1, with D unresolved. The CDR3 nucleotides are TGCGCCAGCAGCTTTCAGGAGGTGAACACTGAAGCTTTCTTT. Encoded protein: CASSFQEVNTEAFF.